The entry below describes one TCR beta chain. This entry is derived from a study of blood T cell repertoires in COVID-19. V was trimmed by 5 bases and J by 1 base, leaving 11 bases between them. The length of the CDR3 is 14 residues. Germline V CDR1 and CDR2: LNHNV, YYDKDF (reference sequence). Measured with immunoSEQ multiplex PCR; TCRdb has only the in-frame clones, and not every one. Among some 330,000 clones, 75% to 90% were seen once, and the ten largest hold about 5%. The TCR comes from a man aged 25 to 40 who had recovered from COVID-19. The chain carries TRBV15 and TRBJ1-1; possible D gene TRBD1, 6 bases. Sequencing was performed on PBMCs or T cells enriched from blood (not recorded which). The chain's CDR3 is CATSRRTENTEAFF. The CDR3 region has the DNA TGTGCCACCAGCCGGCGGACAGAGAACACTGAAGCTTTCTTT.